This is a list of T cell receptor beta chains from one sample in a study of blood T cell repertoires in COVID-19. Clones were sequenced by immunoSEQ multiplex PCR, and TCRdb holds only the in-frame ones, with some missing. The repertoire consists of some 71,000 clones, with approximately 80% occurring once and the leading ten covering 13%. The sequenced sample was peripheral blood. The receptors were sampled from a man in his forties or fifties with COVID-19, enrolled during active disease. CDR3s include the opening cysteine and the closing phenylalanine or tryptophan. D genes are given only for firm matches. Clone size, where shown, is once, few, many, or a class for clones that have expanded.

size,D,J,V,DNA,CDR3
many,NA,TRBJ1-6,TRBV6-1,TGTGCCAGCAGTGAAGAGATGGGGGGAATCTCCTATAATTCACCCCTCCACTTT,CASSEEMGGISYNSPLHF
NA,TRBD1,TRBJ2-7,TRBV6-5,TGTGCCAGCAGTCGACAGGGAGAGCAGTACTTC,CASSRQGEQYF
NA,TRBD1,TRBJ2-4,TRBV5-4,TGTGCCAGCAGCTTGGATCCAGGGGGCCGCATTCAGTACTTC,CASSLDPGGRIQYF
NA,NA,TRBJ2-1,TRBV11-3,TGTGCCAGCAGCTTAGGAATTAGTTCCGAACAGTTCTTC,CASSLGISSEQFF
once,NA,TRBJ2-3,TRBV11-2,TGTGCCAGCAGCTTTGGCAGGTATACGCAGTATTTT,CASSFGRYTQYF
NA,NA,TRBJ2-1,TRBV6-5,TGTGCCAGCAGTAATACACAGGGCCATGAGCAGTTCTTC,CASSNTQGHEQFF
NA,TRBD1,TRBJ1-1,TRBV7-9,TGTGCCAGCAGCCGTCCCGGGACAGGGATAGCTTTCTTT,CASSRPGTGIAFF
NA,NA,TRBJ1-5,TRBV7-2,TGTGCCAGCAGCATCTCGACCTCCGGGGGCAATCAGCCCCAGCATTTT,CASSISTSGGNQPQHF
NA,TRBD2,TRBJ2-5,TRBV9,TGTGCCAGCAGCACGACTAGCGGGGTAGGGATGGAGGAGACCCAGTACTTC,CASSTTSGVGMEETQYF
NA,NA,TRBJ1-1,TRBV2,TGTGCCAGCAGCCAACAGTATAACACTGAAGCTTTCTTT,CASSQQYNTEAFF
NA,NA,TRBJ2-4,TRBV4-2,TGTGCCAGCAGCCAGGCCCCACAGATCCCCCCGGTCTTC,CASSQAPQIPPVF
NA,NA,TRBJ2-3,TRBV18,TGTGCCAGCTCACAAGGACTGCCTTCCACAGATACGCAGTATTTT,CASSQGLPSTDTQYF
NA,NA,TRBJ1-1,TRBV18,TGTGCCAGCTCCCGACAGGTCAACACTGAAGCTTTCTTT,CASSRQVNTEAFF
NA,TRBD2,TRBJ2-7,TRBV7-6,TGTGCCAGCAGCTCAGAAGTTAGCGGGGGGGCGAATGAGCAGTACTTC,CASSSEVSGGANEQYF